These T cell receptor beta chains were read from a single sample in a study of T cell responses to AZD1222 COVID-19 vaccine. TCRdb's table, derived via immunoSEQ multiplex PCR, lists solely in-frame clones and lacks some. The sample carries around 99,000 clones, around 90% recorded once. Sequencing used peripheral blood, obtained 28 days after the second AZD1222 dose. Every receptor here comes from an adult who received the AZD1222 COVID-19 vaccine. Each CDR3 is given with its conserved first and last residue. D genes are given only for firm matches. Rows may omit the clone size; those that give it use once, few, many or a size class.

CDR3nt	CDR3aa	d_gene	v_gene	j_gene	len	abundance
TGTGCCAGCAGTACCATGAGGCCGGATACGCAGTATTTT	CASSTMRPDTQYF	.	TRBV7-2	TRBJ2-3	13	.
TGTGCCAGCAACTCACAGGGGGTTTTTGAAAAACTGTTTTTT	CASNSQGVFEKLFF	TRBD1	TRBV7-9	TRBJ1-4	14	.
TGTGCCAGCAGCGTAGCCCCGGGACAGGGGGTTGAAGCTTTCTTT	CASSVAPGQGVEAFF	TRBD1	TRBV9	TRBJ1-1	15	.
TGTGCCAGCAGCCAAGGGACAGCGGTTAACTATGGCTACACCTTC	CASSQGTAVNYGYTF	.	TRBV3-1/TRBV3-2	TRBJ1-2	15	.
TGTGCCAGCAGTGATTCTGGGGGTCCACTGGATCAGCCCCAGCATTTT	CASSDSGGPLDQPQHF	.	TRBV25-1	TRBJ1-5	16	once
TGTGCCAGCAGCCGGGTGAACACTGAAGCTTTCTTT	CASSRVNTEAFF	.	TRBV7-8	TRBJ1-1	12	.
TGTGCCAGCAGTCCCGGGACAGGGACGAGCGAGCAGTACTTC	CASSPGTGTSEQYF	TRBD1	TRBV27	TRBJ2-7	14	.
TGTGCCAGCAGTTACTCGAGATACAGCTACACTGAAGCTTTCTTT	CASSYSRYSYTEAFF	.	TRBV6-5	TRBJ1-1	15	.
TGTGCCAGTAGTATTCAAAGGGGGGAAGATACGCAGTATTTT	CASSIQRGEDTQYF	.	TRBV19	TRBJ2-3	14	.
TGTGCCTGGAGTGTACAGGGCAGGGGGATCGTAGCTAATGAAAAACTGTTTTTT	CAWSVQGRGIVANEKLFF	TRBD1	TRBV30	TRBJ1-4	18	.
TGTGCCTGGAGCCACGGGGCGGGGGCCTACGAGCAGTACTTC	CAWSHGAGAYEQYF	TRBD2	TRBV30	TRBJ2-7	14	.
TGTGCCAGTAGTATCGTGACGGATAATTCACCCCTCCACTTT	CASSIVTDNSPLHF	.	TRBV19	TRBJ1-6	14	.
TGTGCCAGCAGTTACCCTCTGTATCAGCCCCAGCATTTT	CASSYPLYQPQHF	.	TRBV6-6	TRBJ1-5	13	.
TGTGCCAGCAGTTTTTTGGCGGGCGCGGGCACAGATACGCAGTATTTT	CASSFLAGAGTDTQYF	.	TRBV28	TRBJ2-3	16	once
TGTGCCAGCTCACCACAAGGGGGCATCACAGATACGCAGTATTTT	CASSPQGGITDTQYF	TRBD1	TRBV18	TRBJ2-3	15	.
TGTGCCAGCTCACTACAGGGGCTCGGCAATCAGCCCCAGCATTTT	CASSLQGLGNQPQHF	TRBD1	TRBV18	TRBJ1-5	15	.
TGCGCCAGCAGCACGTACAGGGAGTCCTACGAGCAGTACTTC	CASSTYRESYEQYF	.	TRBV5-1	TRBJ2-7	14	.
TGCAGCGCCTCCGAGCGGGGGGCAAAAGAGACCCAGTACTTC	CSASERGAKETQYF	TRBD2	TRBV29-1	TRBJ2-5	14	.
TGTGCCAGCAGCGAAGGGGACAGGCGCTCCTACGAGCAGTACTTC	CASSEGDRRSYEQYF	TRBD1	TRBV9	TRBJ2-7	15	.
TGCAGCGTTGAAGCAACGAACACTGAAGCTTTCTTT	CSVEATNTEAFF	.	TRBV29-1	TRBJ1-1	12	few
TGTGCCAGCAGTTCACCTAAGAGGGGATTGGATGGCTACACCTTC	CASSSPKRGLDGYTF	.	TRBV27	TRBJ1-2	15	.
TGTGCCAGCAGTGCTCAGGGGGGTAGAACTGAAGCTTTCTTT	CASSAQGGRTEAFF	TRBD1	TRBV25-1	TRBJ1-1	14	.
TGTGCCAGCAGCTTCGACTCTGGAAACACCATATATTTT	CASSFDSGNTIYF	.	TRBV7-9	TRBJ1-3	13	.
TGTGCCAGTATCTCGACCAACTCTGGAAACACCATATATTTT	CASISTNSGNTIYF	.	TRBV19	TRBJ1-3	14	.
TGTGCCAGCAGCCTCAAAGGGAACACTGAAGCTTTCTTT	CASSLKGNTEAFF	.	TRBV11-2	TRBJ1-1	13	once
TGTGCCAGCAGCCACTCCGCCGGGGGGTACGAGCAGTACTTC	CASSHSAGGYEQYF	TRBD2	TRBV16	TRBJ2-7	14	.
TGTGCCAGTAGTGCTAACAGGGACGGATACGAGCAGTACTTC	CASSANRDGYEQYF	.	TRBV19	TRBJ2-7	14	.
TGTGCCAGCAGTTCCGGGACAGGGTTTAACGATGGCTACACCTTC	CASSSGTGFNDGYTF	TRBD1	TRBV2	TRBJ1-2	15	.
TGCGCCAGCAGCTTGGGCATATCAACTAATGAAAAACTGTTTTTT	CASSLGISTNEKLFF	.	TRBV5-1	TRBJ1-4	15	.
TGCGCCAGCAGCTTTGAACTAGCGGGGGCCCAAGAGACCCAGTACTTC	CASSFELAGAQETQYF	TRBD2	TRBV5-1	TRBJ2-5	16	.
TGTGCCAGCAGCTTGGGGGACACTGAAGCTTTCTTT	CASSLGDTEAFF	.	TRBV5-6	TRBJ1-1	12	.
TGTGCCACCAGCAGAGGCCGGGGGCATAATTCACCCCTCCACTTT	CATSRGRGHNSPLHF	.	TRBV15	TRBJ1-6	15	.
TGTGCCAGTAGTCCCCGTCAGGGGAGCAATCAGCCCCAGCATTTT	CASSPRQGSNQPQHF	.	TRBV19	TRBJ1-5	15	.
TGTGCCAGCAGGTCGGTTAGTGGAAACACCATATATTTT	CASRSVSGNTIYF	.	TRBV6-5	TRBJ1-3	13	.
TGTGCCAGCAGCTCTAGGACAGTCGCCCCCTCAGATACGCAGTATTTT	CASSSRTVAPSDTQYF	.	TRBV9	TRBJ2-3	16	.
TGTGCCACCAGTGCCCCGGGACAGGGGACGAATCAGCCCCAGCATTTT	CATSAPGQGTNQPQHF	TRBD1	TRBV24-1	TRBJ1-5	16	.
TGTGCCAGCAGCCCCCAACAACAGGGCCCTGAAGCTTTCTTT	CASSPQQQGPEAFF	.	TRBV7-8	TRBJ1-1	14	.
TGTGCCACCCGGGACAGTAGGGATGAAGCTTTCTTT	CATRDSRDEAFF	TRBD1	TRBV24-1	TRBJ1-1	12	.
TGTGCCAGCAGCCCAGGGTCCCAGGCCCCCTTGGGCACTGAAGCTTTCTTT	CASSPGSQAPLGTEAFF	.	TRBV7-8	TRBJ1-1	17	once
TGTGCCAGCAGTTTTAGAGGCGGCGAAGTTGAAGCTTTCTTT	CASSFRGGEVEAFF	.	TRBV27	TRBJ1-1	14	.
TGTGCCAGCAGGTTTTCAACAGGGGCTGAAGCTTTCTTT	CASRFSTGAEAFF	TRBD1	TRBV2	TRBJ1-1	13	.
TGTGCCAGCAGCCAAGGCCCCGGGACAGATACGCAGTATTTT	CASSQGPGTDTQYF	.	TRBV3-1/TRBV3-2	TRBJ2-3	14	few